The 15 T cell receptor beta chains below come from one sample, sequenced in a study of shared clonotypes between healthy human individuals. The repertoire was sequenced with immunoSEQ multiplex PCR; TCRdb's copy has only in-frame clones and lacks some. The sample contains 400,000 to 600,000 clones, roughly three quarters of which appear only once. The sequenced sample consisted of PBMCs. The receptors were gathered from a middle-aged woman in good health. Some clones in this sample may be carry-over from other donors' samples.

This clone was seen a few times. The chain recombines TRBV6-6 with TRBJ1-1; D not certain. CDR1 and CDR2 (germline): MNHNY, SVGAGI (reference sequence). The CDR3 is made up of 12 amino acids. Trimming removed 7 bases from V and 8 bases from J, with 14 bases in between. This chain's CDR3 is CASNYRDDEAFF. For the CDR3, the DNA is TGTGCCAGCAACTATCGGGATGACGAAGCTTTCTTT.

The chain combines TRBV28 with TRBJ2-1; 11 positions agree with TRBD1. V shed 5 bases, J shed 7 bases, and the junction held 10 bases outside the gene matches. The CDR3 has 16 residues. CDR1 and CDR2 from the germline V gene are MDHEN and SYDVKM. This CDR3 reads CASSTLGQGAWNEQFF. CDR3 coding DNA: TGTGCCAGCAGTACCCTAGGACAGGGGGCCTGGAATGAGCAGTTCTTC. Full variable domain (rest looked up from reference TRBV28 and TRBJ2-1): DVKVTQSSRYLVKRTGEKVFLECVQDMDHENMFWYRQDPGLGLRLIYFSYDVKMKEKGDIPEGYSVSREKKERFSLILESASTNQTSMYLCASSTLGQGAWNEQFFGPGTRLTVL.

The chain has TRBV4-3 and TRBJ2-7, with 8 bases lining up with TRBD2. The CDR3 has 16 amino acids. Germline V lookup: CDR1 LGHNA, CDR2 YSLEER. The V segment lost 1 base and the J segment 0 bases; nucleotides outside the gene matches: 5. The CDR3 DNA follows: TGCGCCAGCAGCCAAGGCCTAGCGGGTAGCTCCTACGAGCAGTACTTC. Encoded protein: CASSQGLAGSSYEQYF.

V and J are TRBV5-4 and TRBJ2-3; D may be TRBD1 (6 bases). Per the germline V gene, CDR1 is SGHNT and CDR2 is YYREEE (reference sequence). CDR3 length: 14 amino acids. The germline V and J ends were trimmed by 4 bases and 6 bases, with 15 bases remaining between them. CDR3 amino acids: CASSAYRVGDTQYF. CDR3 bases: TGTGCCAGCAGCGCGTACAGGGTTGGGGATACGCAGTATTTT.

This clone was seen just once. The chain couples TRBV9 to TRBJ2-7, with TRBD1 matching 10 bases. Germline V gene lookup returns CDR1 SGDLS and CDR2 YYNGEE. Trimming cost V 0 bases and J 6 bases; bases outside gene matches: 6. The CDR3 loop spans 15 amino acids. CDR3 DNA: TGTGCCAGCAGCGTAGGAGCTCGGACAGGGGGCGAGCAGTACTTC. Protein sequence: CASSVGARTGGEQYF.

This clone was seen a handful of times. The J gene is TRBJ1-1, the V gene TRBV7-2, with TRBD1 matching 8 bases. CDR3 length: 14 residues. V shed 6 bases, J shed 3 bases, and the junction held 6 bases outside the gene matches. Germline assignment: CDR1 SGHTA and CDR2 FQGNSA. CDR3 loop: CASSPRTGYTEAFF. CDR3 bases: TGTGCCAGCAGTCCTCGGACAGGGTACACTGAAGCTTTCTTT.

This clone was found a few times. The rearrangement joins TRBV5-4 to TRBJ2-3; D tentatively fits TRBD1 or TRBD2 (6 bases each). The V end lost 4 bases, the J end lost 0 bases, and 15 bases lay between the germline ends. The CDR3 contains 16 residues. Germline CDR1 and CDR2: SGHNT and YYREEE (reference sequence). The CDR3 sequence is CASSSAGHSSTDTQYF. The CDR3 DNA sequence: TGTGCCAGCAGCAGTGCGGGACACTCTAGCACAGATACGCAGTATTTT.

This clone was counted a single time. V usage is TRBV18 and J usage is TRBJ2-1, with 15 bases that match TRBD2. The CDR3 has 15 residues. V lost 3 bases and J lost 9; bases outside the gene matches: 3. Germline V CDR1 and CDR2: KGHSH, LQKENI. The CDR3 reads CASSPSGLAGGEQFF. The CDR3 DNA reads TGTGCCAGCTCACCCTCGGGACTAGCGGGAGGTGAGCAGTTCTTC. Full variable domain (remainder filled in from reference TRBV18 and TRBJ2-1): NAGVMQNPRHLVRRRGQEARLRCSPMKGHSHVYWYRQLPEEGLKFMVYLQKENIIDESGMPKERFSAEFPKEGPSILRIQQVVRGDSAAYFCASSPSGLAGGEQFFGPGTRLTVL.

This clone was seen more than once but under ten times. The chain recombines TRBV11-1 with TRBJ2-2, with TRBD1 identical over 10 bases. The CDR3 totals 16 residues. Germline values: CDR1 SGHAT, CDR2 FQDESV (reference sequence). J was trimmed by 6 bases and V by 3 bases; bases with no gene match: 7. This CDR3 reads CASSFTGTGESGELFF. The CDR3 DNA reads TGTGCCAGCAGCTTTACCGGGACAGGGGAGTCCGGGGAGCTGTTTTTT.

The chain recombines TRBV28 with TRBJ1-5; D unresolved. V was cut by 6 bases and J by 0 bases, with 6 bases left in between. Germline assignment: CDR1 MDHEN and CDR2 SYDVKM. The CDR3 totals 13 residues. The CDR3 nucleotides read TGTGCCAGCAGGGGAGGTAGCAATCAGCCCCAGCATTTT. Amino acid sequence: CASRGGSNQPQHF. Combining the CDR3 with reference TRBV28 and TRBJ1-5 gives the whole variable domain DVKVTQSSRYLVKRTGEKVFLECVQDMDHENMFWYRQDPGLGLRLIYFSYDVKMKEKGDIPEGYSVSREKKERFSLILESASTNQTSMYLCASRGGSNQPQHFGDGTRLSIL.

This chain uses TRBV27 with TRBJ2-3; 12 bases agree with TRBD2. The CDR3 has 20 amino acids. V was clipped by 3 bases and J by 0 bases; unmatched bases: 13. CDR1 and CDR2 from the germline V gene are MNHEY and SMNVEV (reference sequence). CDR3 loop: CASSFGYATSGGSSTDTQYF. CDR3 in DNA: TGTGCCAGCAGTTTCGGTTATGCGACTAGCGGGGGATCTAGCACAGATACGCAGTATTTT.

V gene TRBV7-3 combines with J gene TRBJ2-1; 15 bases align to TRBD2. The trim removed 5 bases at V and 5 bases at J, leaving 4 bases unmatched. The CDR3 totals 16 residues. Germline loops: CDR1 SGHTA, CDR2 FQGTGA. CDR3 sequence: CASSKGLAGGNNEQFF. The CDR3, as DNA: TGTGCCAGCAGCAAGGGACTAGCGGGAGGAAACAATGAGCAGTTCTTC.

The chain employs TRBV28 and TRBJ1-3, with D unresolved. CDR1 is MDHEN, CDR2 SYDVKM, per germline. Between the trimmed V and J ends, which lost 6 bases and 2 bases, there was a span of 11 bases. There are 14 residues in the CDR3. The CDR3 nucleotides are TGTGCCAGCAGCGACACCAAAACTGGAAACACCATATATTTT. Translating gives CASSDTKTGNTIYF.

The V gene is TRBV7-2, the J gene TRBJ1-1; no definite D call. Germline CDR1 is SGHTA and CDR2 is FQGNSA. Trimming cost V 1 base and J 11 bases, with 17 bases left between them. The CDR3 length is 14 residues. This chain's CDR3 is CASSLGPTMLGAFF. CDR3 sequence (DNA): TGTGCCAGCAGCTTAGGCCCCACCATGTTAGGGGCTTTCTTT.

The CDR3 is CASSRTSGGPYNEQFF. DNA of the CDR3: TGTGCCAGCAGTAGGACTAGCGGGGGCCCCTACAATGAGCAGTTCTTC. The chain couples TRBV28 to TRBJ2-1, with TRBD2 matching over 13 bases. J lost 2 bases, V lost 5 bases, and 3 bases had no gene match. Germline CDR1 MDHEN, CDR2 SYDVKM. The CDR3 sequence is 16 residues long. Drawing the rest from reference TRBV28 and TRBJ2-1, the complete variable domain is DVKVTQSSRYLVKRTGEKVFLECVQDMDHENMFWYRQDPGLGLRLIYFSYDVKMKEKGDIPEGYSVSREKKERFSLILESASTNQTSMYLCASSRTSGGPYNEQFFGPGTRLTVL.